This TCR beta chain was captured in a study of tumor-infiltrating lymphocytes in oesophageal squamous cell carcinoma. Using its own MiXCR run on the PCR reads, TCRdb lists one record per CDR3 protein. The repertoire holds 15,000 to 20,000 distinct CDR3 sequences, with about 51% as singletons. The CDR3 extends over 15 amino acids. Germline V CDR1 and CDR2: SEHNR, FQNEAQ (reference sequence). The source of this sequence is a female donor with esophageal squamous cell carcinoma. The sequenced material came from normal esophageal tissue next to the tumor. The rearrangement joins TRBV7-9 to TRBJ2-5; 14 positions agree with TRBD2. The J call could be wrong; TRBJ2-1 is a better fit for the DNA end. This chain's CDR3 is CASSSGLAGDREQFF. Here the CDR3 DNA reads TGTGCCAGCAGCTCGGGACTAGCGGGAGATCGGGAGCAGTTCTTC.